The following is a TCR beta chain sequence with its context. Its target is not known. This record comes from a study of spatial heterogeneity in lung cancer. The wider study: Raw reads showed each unique TCR and UMI combination turning up more than ten times on average. Study findings and constraints: Detection of ubiquitous tumor TCRs in blood was higher at resection than follow-up.

The sample's time point: sample taken at primary tumor resection. Whole RNA obtained from tumor, nontumor lung or frozen PBMC underwent sequencing without sorting. The donors were more than 70 patients with non-small cell lung cancer that was early-stage and untreated. TCRdb reprocessed the 5' RACE reads via MiXCR and lists one record per CDR3 protein. The profile shows more than 85,000 distinct CDR3 sequences, roughly 8.7% of them singletons. The source is a male donor with early-stage non-small cell lung cancer. The sample consisted of PBMCs, taken at surgery.

CDR3 residues: CASSEAGGMYNEQFF. The DNA for the CDR3 is TGCGCCAGCAGTGAGGCGGGAGGGATGTACAATGAGCAGTTCTTC. The rearrangement uses TRBV10-1 and TRBJ2-1; 9 nucleotides agree with TRBD2. The CDR3 runs 15 residues. V trimming: 2 bases; J trimming: 4 bases; junction bases outside the gene matches: 3. CDR1 and CDR2 (germline): WNHNN, SYGVQD (reference sequence).